This paragraph covers one T cell receptor (beta chain) sequence. This sample is drawn from a study of memory CD4+ T cells and cytomegalovirus serostatus. Study-level information: Donors were healthy Belgian adults, several CMV seropositive and about two dozen seronegative.

The sort gate was single viable CD3+CD4+CD8-CD45RO+ cells for memory CD4+ T cells. In the original workflow: After removing out-of-frame reads, 2 million to 2.5 million distinct TCRbeta sequences remained. Data came from immunoSEQ multiplex PCR; TCRdb stores just in-frame clones and leaves some out. That table is the source of V, J and clone size, and D and trimming were worked out from the DNA. The sample consists of 56,000 or so clones, less than 85% of them appearing once. This CDR3 is built from 15 residues. Germline V gene lookup returns CDR1 GTSNPN and CDR2 SVGIG (reference sequence). J was trimmed by 1 base and V by 4 bases; bases with no gene match: 6.

Sequencing was performed on memory CD4+ T cells from blood. This clonotype was sampled from an adult in good health and CMV-seronegative. Some clones in this sample may be carry-over from other donors' samples. The chain uses TRBV30 and TRBJ2-2, with 7 bases fitting TRBD2. In DNA, the CDR3 is TGTGCCTGGAACCGCGGGAGCATGAACACCGGGGAGCTGTTTTTT. It encodes CAWNRGSMNTGELFF.